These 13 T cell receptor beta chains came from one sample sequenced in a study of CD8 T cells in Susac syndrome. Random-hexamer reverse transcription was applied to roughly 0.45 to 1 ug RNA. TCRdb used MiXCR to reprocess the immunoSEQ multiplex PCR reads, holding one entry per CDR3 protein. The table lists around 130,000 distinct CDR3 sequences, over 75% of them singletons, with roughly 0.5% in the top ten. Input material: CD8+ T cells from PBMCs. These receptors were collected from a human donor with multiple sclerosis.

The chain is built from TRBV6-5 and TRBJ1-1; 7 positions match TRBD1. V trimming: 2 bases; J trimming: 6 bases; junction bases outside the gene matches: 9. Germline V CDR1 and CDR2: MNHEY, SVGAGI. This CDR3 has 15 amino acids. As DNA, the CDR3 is TGTGCCAGCAGTTACGCAGGAACTACAGGGGCTGAAGCTTTCTTT. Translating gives CASSYAGTTGAEAFF.

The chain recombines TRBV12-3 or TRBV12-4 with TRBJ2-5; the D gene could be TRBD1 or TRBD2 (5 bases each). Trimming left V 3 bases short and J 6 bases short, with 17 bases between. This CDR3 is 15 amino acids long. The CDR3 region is CASSFEGRLGQTQYF. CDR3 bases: TGTGCCAGCAGTTTCGAGGGACGGCTGGGGCAGACCCAGTACTTC.

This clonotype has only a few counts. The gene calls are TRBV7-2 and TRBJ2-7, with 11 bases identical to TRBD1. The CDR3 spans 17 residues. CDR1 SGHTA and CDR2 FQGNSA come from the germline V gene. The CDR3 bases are TGTGCTAGCAGCTTTACGGGGGACAGGGGGAAGACCTACGAGCAGTACGTC. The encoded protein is CASSFTGDRGKTYEQYV.

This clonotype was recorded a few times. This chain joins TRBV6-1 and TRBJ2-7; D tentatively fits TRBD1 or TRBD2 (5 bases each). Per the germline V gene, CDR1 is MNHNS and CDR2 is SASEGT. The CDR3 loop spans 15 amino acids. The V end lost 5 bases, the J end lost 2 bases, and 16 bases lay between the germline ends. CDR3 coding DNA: TGTGCCAGCAGTTCCCCCCGGGGACCGACCTACGAGCAGTACGTC. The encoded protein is CASSSPRGPTYEQYV.

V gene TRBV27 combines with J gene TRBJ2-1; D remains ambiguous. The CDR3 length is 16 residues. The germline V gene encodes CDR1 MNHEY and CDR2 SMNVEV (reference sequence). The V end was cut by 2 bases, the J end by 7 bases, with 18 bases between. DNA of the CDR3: TGTGCCAGCAGTTTAGACGCAGGTGCCCATAGGAATGAGCAGTTCTTC. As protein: CASSLDAGAHRNEQFF.

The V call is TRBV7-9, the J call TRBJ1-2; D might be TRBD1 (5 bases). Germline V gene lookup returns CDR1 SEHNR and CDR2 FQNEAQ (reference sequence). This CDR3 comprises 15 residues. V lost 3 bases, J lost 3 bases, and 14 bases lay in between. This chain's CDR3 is CASSFARGDDYGYTF. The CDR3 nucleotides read TGTGCCAGCAGCTTTGCCCGGGGGGATGACTATGGCTACACCTTC.

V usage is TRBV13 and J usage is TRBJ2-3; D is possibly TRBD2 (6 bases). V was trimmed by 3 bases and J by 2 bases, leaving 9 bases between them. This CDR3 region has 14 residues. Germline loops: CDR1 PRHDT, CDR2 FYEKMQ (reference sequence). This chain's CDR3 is CASSLPGVTDTQYF. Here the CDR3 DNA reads TGTGCCAGCAGCTTGCCGGGGGTCACAGATACGCAGTATTTT.

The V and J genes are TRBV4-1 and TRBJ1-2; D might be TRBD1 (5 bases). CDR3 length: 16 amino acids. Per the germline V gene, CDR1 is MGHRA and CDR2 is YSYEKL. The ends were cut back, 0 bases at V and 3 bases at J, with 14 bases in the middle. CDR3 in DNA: TGCGCCAGCAGCCAAGACGGGGACGGTGGGTACTATGGCTACACCTTC. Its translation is CASSQDGDGGYYGYTF.

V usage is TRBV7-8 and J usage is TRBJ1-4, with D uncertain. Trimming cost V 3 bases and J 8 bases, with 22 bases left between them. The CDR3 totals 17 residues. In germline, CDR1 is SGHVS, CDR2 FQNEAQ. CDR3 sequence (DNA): TGTGCCAGCAGCTTCTCTCCTCCGAGCCGGAACATGGAAAAACTGTTTTTT. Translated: CASSFSPPSRNMEKLFF.

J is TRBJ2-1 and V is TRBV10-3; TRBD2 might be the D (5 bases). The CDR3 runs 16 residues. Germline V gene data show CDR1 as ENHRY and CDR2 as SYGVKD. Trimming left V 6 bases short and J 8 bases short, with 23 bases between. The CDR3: CAISPQKGLGLDEQFF. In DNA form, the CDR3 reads TGTGCCATCAGCCCCCAAAAAGGACTCGGTCTAGATGAGCAGTTCTTC.

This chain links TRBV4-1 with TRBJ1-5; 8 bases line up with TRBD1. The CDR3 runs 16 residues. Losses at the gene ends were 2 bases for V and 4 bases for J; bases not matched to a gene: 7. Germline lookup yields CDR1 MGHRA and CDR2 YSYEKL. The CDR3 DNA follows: TGCGCCAGCAGCCAACGGACAGGGTCGGGGAATCAGCCCCAGCATTTT. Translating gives CASSQRTGSGNQPQHF.

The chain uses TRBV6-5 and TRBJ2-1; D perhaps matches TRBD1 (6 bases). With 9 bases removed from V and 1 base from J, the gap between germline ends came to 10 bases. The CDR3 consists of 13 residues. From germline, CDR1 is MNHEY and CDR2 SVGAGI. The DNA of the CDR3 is TGTGCCAGTAACAGGGATTCCTACAATGAGCAGTTCTTC. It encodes CASNRDSYNEQFF.

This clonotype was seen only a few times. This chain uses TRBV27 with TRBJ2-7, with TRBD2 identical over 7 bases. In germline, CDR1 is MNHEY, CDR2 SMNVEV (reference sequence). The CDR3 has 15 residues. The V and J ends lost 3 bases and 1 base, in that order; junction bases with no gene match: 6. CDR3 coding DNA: TGTGCCAGCAGTTTGGCGGGGGTTGTATCCTACGAGCAGTACTTC. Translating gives CASSLAGVVSYEQYF.